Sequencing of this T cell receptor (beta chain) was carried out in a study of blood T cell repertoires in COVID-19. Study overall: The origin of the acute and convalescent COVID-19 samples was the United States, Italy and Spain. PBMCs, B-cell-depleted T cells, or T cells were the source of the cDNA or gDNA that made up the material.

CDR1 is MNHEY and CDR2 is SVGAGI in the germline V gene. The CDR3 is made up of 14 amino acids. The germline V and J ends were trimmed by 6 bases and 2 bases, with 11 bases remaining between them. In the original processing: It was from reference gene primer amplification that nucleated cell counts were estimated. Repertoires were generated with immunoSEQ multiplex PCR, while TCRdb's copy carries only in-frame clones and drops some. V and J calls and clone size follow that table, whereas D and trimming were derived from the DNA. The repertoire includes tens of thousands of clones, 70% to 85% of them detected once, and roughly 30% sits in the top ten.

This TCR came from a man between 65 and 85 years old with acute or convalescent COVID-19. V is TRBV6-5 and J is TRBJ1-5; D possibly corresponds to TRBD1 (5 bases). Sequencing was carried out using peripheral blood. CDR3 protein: CASRTGWGNQPQHF. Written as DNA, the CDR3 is TGTGCCAGCAGAACAGGTTGGGGCAATCAGCCCCAGCATTTT.